This is a list of T cell receptor beta chains from one sample in a study of T cell responses to AZD1222 COVID-19 vaccine. Libraries were prepared by immunoSEQ multiplex PCR; TCRdb keeps only in-frame clonotypes and omits some of them. The sample carries about 150,000 clones, 90% recorded once. This specimen consisted of peripheral blood, obtained on day 0 of AZD1222 vaccination. The receptors were gathered from an adult in good health. CDR3s include the opening cysteine and the closing phenylalanine or tryptophan. D genes are given only for firm matches. Some rows have no size entry. The others give once, few or many, or a class for an expanded clone.

once	TRBV5-6	TRBD1	TRBJ1-3	TGTGCCAGCAGCTGGGGACAGGGCGGATGGCGAAACACCATATATTTT	CASSWGQGGWRNTIYF
NA	TRBV7-9	TRBD2	TRBJ2-7	TGTGCCAGCAGTCTCACTACCGGGACTGGGGGGGACGAGCAGTACTTC	CASSLTTGTGGDEQYF
NA	TRBV2	NA	TRBJ1-2	TGTGCCAGCGGTCGGGACTATGGCTACACCTTC	CASGRDYGYTF
NA	TRBV2	TRBD2	TRBJ2-1	TGTGCCAGCAGCCCCGCGGGGGTACACAATGAGCAGTTCTTC	CASSPAGVHNEQFF
NA	TRBV6-5	TRBD2	TRBJ2-1	TGTGCCAGCAGTTACCCTAGCGGGAGGGCTGGTAATGAGCAGTTCTTC	CASSYPSGRAGNEQFF
NA	TRBV15	TRBD1	TRBJ1-2	TGTGCCACCAGCAGAGATGGACAGGGCACCTATGGCTACACCTTC	CATSRDGQGTYGYTF
NA	TRBV19	NA	TRBJ1-2	TGTGCCAGTAGTATCACGGGTGGCTATGGCTACACCTTC	CASSITGGYGYTF
NA	TRBV5-4	TRBD2	TRBJ2-3	TGTGCCAGCAGCTTGGGTGGCCTAGCGGGGGTTAGCACAGATACGCAGTATTTT	CASSLGGLAGVSTDTQYF
NA	TRBV2	NA	TRBJ2-7	TGTGCCAGCAGCAACATCCCCGCGCCCAACGAGCAGTACTTC	CASSNIPAPNEQYF
NA	TRBV29-1	NA	TRBJ2-7	TGCAGCGTTGAAATCTGGGAAAGACCCTACGAGCAGTACTTC	CSVEIWERPYEQYF
NA	TRBV19	NA	TRBJ1-5	TGTGCCAGTAGGGGAATCTCGACAGGATATAGCAATCAGCCCCAGCATTTT	CASRGISTGYSNQPQHF
NA	TRBV19	NA	TRBJ1-6	TGTGCCAGTTCCGGGAGTTCGGGCTATAATTCACCCCTCCACTTT	CASSGSSGYNSPLHF
once	TRBV4-3	NA	TRBJ1-2	TGCGCCAGCAGCCAAGACTCCAGGGTGGGGAACTATGGCTACACCTTC	CASSQDSRVGNYGYTF
NA	TRBV27	TRBD1	TRBJ1-2	TGTGCCAGCAGTCCCGCAGGGGGTTGGGATGGCTACACCTTC	CASSPAGGWDGYTF
NA	TRBV19	TRBD1	TRBJ2-3	TGTGCCAGTAGTGCAAAGGGGGCGCGGACAGATACGCAGTATTTT	CASSAKGARTDTQYF
NA	TRBV9	NA	TRBJ2-3	TGTGCCAGCAGCGTAGCTCCGCGGGGGCTAGATACGCAGTATTTT	CASSVAPRGLDTQYF